The 11 T cell receptor beta chains in this list originate from one sample, sequenced in a study of human versus mouse CDR3 diversity and MHC coevolution. Data came from immunoSEQ multiplex PCR; TCRdb stores just in-frame clones and leaves some out. The sample consists of more than 60,000 clones, around 90% of them appearing once. Sequenced material: naive CD4+ T cells from blood. Subset described: CD45RO-negative CD62L-positive naive CD4 T cells. The receptor set was obtained from a person between 25 and 70 years old in good health.

The DNA of the CDR3 is TGTGCCACACTAGCGGGGGGGGTGAACACCGGGGAGCTGTTTTTT. Translation gives CATLAGGVNTGELFF. The rearrangement links TRBV10-3 to TRBJ2-2; 13 bases are shared with TRBD2. Trimming took 10 bases from V and 1 from J; bases not matched to a gene: 3. The CDR3 is 15 amino acids. The germline V gene has CDR1 ENHRY and CDR2 SYGVKD.

J is TRBJ2-3 and V is TRBV7-9, with 10 bases identical to TRBD2. The CDR3 is made up of 15 amino acids. V dropped 6 bases and J dropped 7; count of bases not matched to a gene: 10. Germline assignment: CDR1 SEHNR and CDR2 FQNEAQ (reference sequence). CDR3 loop: CASRRLAGEAHTQYF. The CDR3, as DNA: TGTGCCAGCAGGCGGCTAGCGGGAGAGGCACATACGCAGTATTTT. Using reference TRBV7-9 and TRBJ2-3 for the parts outside the CDR3, the full variable domain is DTGVSQNPRHKITKRGQNVTFRCDPISEHNRLYWYRQTLGQGPEFLTYFQNEAQLEKSRLLSDRFSAERPKGSFSTLEIQRTEQGDSAMYLCASRRLAGEAHTQYFGPGTRLTVL.

This clone was found once. The DNA is left out, because the CDR3 cannot be placed on it with certainty; the CDR3 is given as TCRdb lists it. The chain employs TRBV27 and TRBJ1-5; the DNA was not used to check the table's D call, TRBD1. The CDR3 spans 15 amino acids, including both terminal residues. Germline V gene data show CDR1 as MNHEY and CDR2 as SMNVEV (reference sequence). CDR3 region: CASSSSDRAHQPQHF.

This chain connects TRBV2 to TRBJ1-1; 7 bases match TRBD1. V trimming: 7 bases; J trimming: 1 base; junction bases outside the gene matches: 3. In germline, CDR1 is SNHLY, CDR2 FYNNEI. This CDR3 region has 13 residues. The CDR3 reads CASIRDRNTEAFF. The CDR3 DNA follows: TGTGCCAGCATTCGGGACAGGAACACTGAAGCTTTCTTT. Looking up the rest from reference TRBV2 and TRBJ1-1 gives the full variable domain: EPEVTQTPSHQVTQMGQEVILRCVPISNHLYFYWYRQILGQKVEFLVSFYNNEISEKSEIFDDQFSVERPDGSNFTLKIRSTKLEDSAMYFCASIRDRNTEAFFGQGTRLTVV.

The CDR3 DNA is TGTGCCAGCAGTTTTGCCTCCAGGGGGCAAGGCTACACCTTC. Translated, it gives CASSFASRGQGYTF. The rearrangement joins TRBV28 to TRBJ1-2, with 8 nucleotides matching TRBD1. The CDR3 is 14 amino acids. V was pared by 3 bases and J by 8 bases, with 8 bases of the junction left unmatched. CDR1 MDHEN and CDR2 SYDVKM come from the germline V gene.

This clone was counted only a few times. In DNA form, the CDR3 reads TGTGCCAGCTCACCAAGCAACACTGAAGCTTTCTTT. This translates into CASSPSNTEAFF. The chain links TRBV18 to TRBJ1-1; D ambiguous. Per germline, CDR1 KGHSH and CDR2 LQKENI. The CDR3 sequence is 12 residues long. The V and J ends lost 2 bases and 2 bases respectively, with 3 bases between them.

Here the CDR3 DNA reads TGTGCCAGCAGCTTGGGACTACCCTACAATGAGCAGTTCTTC. It is translated as CASSLGLPYNEQFF. The chain recombines TRBV7-8 with TRBJ2-1; 7 bases are shared with TRBD2. The V segment lost 3 bases and the J segment 2 bases; nucleotides outside the gene matches: 1. The CDR3 consists of 14 residues. CDR1 and CDR2 from the germline V gene are SGHVS and FQNEAQ.

The CDR3 protein is CASRYGAYNEQFF. CDR3 DNA: TGTGCCAGTAGGTACGGGGCCTACAATGAGCAGTTCTTC. The chain joins TRBV19 to TRBJ2-1, with a weak D call TRBD2 (5 bases). Trimming took off 6 bases at V and 2 bases at J, with 8 bases between the two ends. The CDR3 has 13 residues. Germline lookup yields CDR1 LNHDA and CDR2 SQIVND (reference sequence).

The J gene is TRBJ2-3, the V gene TRBV5-1; 10 nucleotides agree with TRBD2. In germline, CDR1 is SGHRS, CDR2 YFSETQ. The V gene end was trimmed by 0 bases and the J gene end by 1 base; junction bases not matched to a gene: 5. The CDR3 totals 17 residues. CDR3 sequence reads: CASSLVPSGSRTDTQYF. As DNA, the CDR3 is TGCGCCAGCAGCTTGGTGCCTAGCGGGAGCCGCACAGATACGCAGTATTTT.

This rearrangement joins TRBV4-1 to TRBJ1-5, with 7 bases matching TRBD1. The length of the CDR3 is 14 residues. The V gene's germline CDR1 is MGHRA and CDR2 YSYEKL. J lost 5 bases, V lost 3 bases, and 4 bases had no gene match. The CDR3 sequence is CASSHRQGDQPQHF. The CDR3 coding sequence is TGCGCCAGCAGCCACCGACAGGGCGATCAGCCCCAGCATTTT.

This clone was seen more than once but under ten times. The rearrangement uses TRBV6-5 and TRBJ1-3; TRBD1 matches at 7 bases. This CDR3 region has 13 residues. CDR1 and CDR2 from the germline V gene are MNHEY and SVGAGI. Trimming cost V 6 bases and J 2 bases; bases outside gene matches: 1. CDR3 residues: CASSTGAGNTIYF. CDR3 sequence (DNA): TGTGCCAGCAGCACAGGGGCTGGAAACACCATATATTTT.